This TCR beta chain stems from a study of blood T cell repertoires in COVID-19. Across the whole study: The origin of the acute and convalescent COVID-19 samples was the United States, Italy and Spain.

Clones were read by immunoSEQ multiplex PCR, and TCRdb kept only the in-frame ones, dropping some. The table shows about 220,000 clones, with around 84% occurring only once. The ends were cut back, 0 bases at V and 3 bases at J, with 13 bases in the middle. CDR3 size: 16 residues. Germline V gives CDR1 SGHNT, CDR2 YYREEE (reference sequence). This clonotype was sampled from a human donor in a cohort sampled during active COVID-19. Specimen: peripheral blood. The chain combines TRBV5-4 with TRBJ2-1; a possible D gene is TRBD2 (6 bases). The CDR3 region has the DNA TGTGCCAGCAGCTTGGGAGGCGGGGCCCTCTACAATGAGCAGTTCTTC. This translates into CASSLGGGALYNEQFF.